The sequence of this TCR beta chain was determined in a study of lymphopenia after photon versus proton radiotherapy. Germline V gene lookup returns CDR1 SEHNR and CDR2 FQNEAQ (reference sequence). The CDR3 runs 15 residues. The V and J ends lost 8 bases and 5 bases, in that order; junction bases with no gene match: 13. This clone was recorded once. Sequencing was performed with immunoSEQ multiplex PCR; in TCRdb, only in-frame clones are kept and a portion is missing. The sample holds 150,000 or so clones, 80% to 90% seen once. The input for sequencing was peripheral blood, taken from a patient treated with photon-based radiotherapy. The chain combines TRBV7-9 with TRBJ2-5; 8 nucleotides line up with TRBD1. The source of this sequence is a man aged 50 to 60 with gastric cancer. Here the CDR3 DNA reads TGTGCCAGCCACTTGGTGTCAGGGGGCGATGAGACCCAGTACTTC. It is translated as CASHLVSGGDETQYF.